The T cell receptor beta chain described here comes from a study of cytomegalovirus exposure and HLA in healthy donors. Vbeta (60) and Jbeta (13) primers were used in the PCR. Study processing details: Tens of millions of unique TCR beta chains, roughly 12 million shared, were counted in a later analysis. Sequencing was performed with immunoSEQ multiplex PCR; in TCRdb, only in-frame clones are kept and a portion is missing. The V and J calls and clone size were taken over from that table, and D and trimming were inferred from the DNA. The repertoire holds 85,000 to 130,000 clones, with 82% as singletons. Study-wide findings and caveats: Of the V segments, some could not be distinguished, including TRBV6-2 and TRBV6-3, and were excluded. A classifier reportedly called cytomegalovirus status with high sensitivity and specificity. Sequencing depth across donors, presence/absence analyses assumed, was roughly uniform.

A remark on this clone: Its antigen remains unidentified.

The CDR3 runs 15 residues. The germline V gene encodes CDR1 MGHDK and CDR2 SYGVNS. Trimming removed 3 bases from V and 3 bases from J, with 11 bases in between. Sequencing used PBMCs. The rearrangement joins TRBV25-1 to TRBJ2-2, with D hard to call. The receptor was derived from a man aged 45 to 65 in good health and CMV-seronegative. The CDR3 DNA is TGTGCCAGCAGTGACACCCGGGTTGACACCGGGGAGCTGTTTTTT. It codes for CASSDTRVDTGELFF. Full variable domain (remainder filled in from reference TRBV25-1 and TRBJ2-2): EADIYQTPRYLVIGTGKKITLECSQTMGHDKMYWYQQDPGMELHLIHYSYGVNSTEKGDLSSESTVSRIRTEHFPLTLESARPSHTSQYLCASSDTRVDTGELFFGEGSRLTVL.